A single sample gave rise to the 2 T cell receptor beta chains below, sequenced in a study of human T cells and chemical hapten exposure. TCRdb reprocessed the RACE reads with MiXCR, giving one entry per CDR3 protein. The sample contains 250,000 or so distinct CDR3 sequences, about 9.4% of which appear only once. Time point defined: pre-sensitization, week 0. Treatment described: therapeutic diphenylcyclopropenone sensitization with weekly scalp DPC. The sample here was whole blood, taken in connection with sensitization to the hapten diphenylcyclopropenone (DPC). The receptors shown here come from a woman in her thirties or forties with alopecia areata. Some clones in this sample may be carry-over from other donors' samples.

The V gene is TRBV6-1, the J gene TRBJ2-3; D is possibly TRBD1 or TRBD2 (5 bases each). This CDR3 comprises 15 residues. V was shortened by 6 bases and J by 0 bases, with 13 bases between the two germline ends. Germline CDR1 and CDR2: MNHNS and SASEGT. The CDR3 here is CASSEGTGSTDTQYF. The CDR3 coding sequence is TGTGCCAGCAGCGAGGGGACGGGAAGCACAGATACGCAGTATTTT.

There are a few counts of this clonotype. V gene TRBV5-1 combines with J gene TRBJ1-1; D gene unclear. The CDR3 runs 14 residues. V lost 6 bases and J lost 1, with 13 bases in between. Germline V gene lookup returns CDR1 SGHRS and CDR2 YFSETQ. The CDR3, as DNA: TGCGCCAGCACCCTGGACGGCCCGAACACTGAAGCTTTCTTT. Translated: CASTLDGPNTEAFF.